The sequence of this T cell receptor (beta chain) was determined in a study of CD8 T cells in ankylosing spondylitis. Study findings and constraints: Seemingly characteristic of ankylosing spondylitis blood was a TCR beta motif consisting of under 10 highly homologous variants. Reportedly, disease-linked clones are significantly enriched in ankylosing spondylitis patients' matched synovial fluid. In the blood and synovial fluid of reactive arthritis, some motif variants had been previously reported.

V lost 5 bases and J lost 4; bases outside the gene matches: 7. The CDR3 is 16 amino acids. CDR1 is SGHTA and CDR2 is FQGTGA in the germline V gene. Quantitative barcoded 5'-RACE was used to prepare TCR beta libraries. Each CDR3 protein gets one entry after TCRdb re-called the 5' RACE reads with MiXCR. The sample lists some 37,000 distinct CDR3 sequences, 8% to 13% occurring once. In its sample, this clonotype was seen a few times. The antigen is not known. Sequenced sample: synovial fluid, either unsorted or a sorted T cell fraction (not recorded which). The origin of this receptor is a male donor with ankylosing spondylitis. The chain recombines TRBV7-3 with TRBJ2-1; the match to TRBD2 covers 11 bases. The CDR3 loop reads CASSPTLAGGYNEQFF. For the CDR3, the DNA is TGTGCCAGCAGCCCCACTCTAGCGGGAGGTTACAATGAGCAGTTCTTC.